The 5 T cell receptor beta chains below all came from one sample that was sequenced in a study of memory CD4+ T cells and cytomegalovirus serostatus. Method: immunoSEQ multiplex PCR; TCRdb's copy keeps in-frame clones and lacks some. The sample carries tens of thousands of clones, over 60% recorded once. The sort gate was single viable CD3+CD4+CD8-CD45RO+ cells for memory CD4+ T cells. Material: memory CD4+ T cells from blood. The source is an adult in good health and CMV-seronegative.

This chain uses TRBV5-8 with TRBJ1-5, with 9 bases aligning to TRBD1. Trimming removed 4 bases from V and 7 bases from J; junction bases left unmatched: 12. Germline CDR1 and CDR2: SGHTS and YDEGEE. CDR3 length equals 16 residues. The CDR3 protein is CASSPRDRGKGQPQHF. For the CDR3, the DNA is TGTGCCAGCAGCCCAAGAGACAGGGGGAAGGGGCAGCCCCAGCATTTT.

This clone was seen a handful of times. This CDR3 is CASSNKAGRVEKLFF. The CDR3 DNA reads as TGTGCCAGTAGTAATAAAGCGGGGCGAGTTGAAAAACTGTTTTTT. The chain uses TRBV19 and TRBJ1-4; TRBD1 is a possible D gene (5 bases). This CDR3 spans 15 amino acids. V was pared by 4 bases and J by 7 bases, with 16 bases between. From germline, CDR1 is LNHDA and CDR2 SQIVND (reference sequence).

V is TRBV5-1 and J is TRBJ2-7; maybe TRBD2 (5 bases). V was shortened by 1 base and J by 2 bases, with 13 bases between the two germline ends. The germline V gene has CDR1 SGHRS and CDR2 YFSETQ. This CDR3 has 15 residues. The CDR3 spells CASSLMAGLTYEQYF. CDR3 bases: TGCGCCAGCAGCTTGATGGCGGGCTTAACCTACGAGCAGTACTTC.

This chain uses TRBV10-3 with TRBJ1-5; 7 nucleotides align to TRBD1. Per germline, CDR1 ENHRY and CDR2 SYGVKD. The CDR3 spans 14 residues. V shed 4 bases and J 2 bases; nucleotides not matched to a gene: 2. This CDR3 is CAISVGTGNQPQHF. The CDR3 nucleotides read TGTGCCATCAGTGTGGGGACAGGCAATCAGCCCCAGCATTTT.

The chain uses TRBV5-5 and TRBJ1-1; a possible D gene is TRBD1 (6 bases). This CDR3 is 13 amino acids long. Germline lookup yields CDR1 SGHKS and CDR2 YYEKEE (reference sequence). V lost 4 bases to trimming and J lost 3 bases, with 10 bases between them. The CDR3 is CASSPDSDTEAFF. CDR3 DNA: TGTGCCAGCAGCCCGGACAGTGACACTGAAGCTTTCTTT.